This record looks at one T cell receptor beta chain sequence and its context. What it binds is not known. Deep-level assay runs were performed. Per the study methods: ImmunoSEQ yielded junction-only sequences lacking quality scores, so filtering differed. TCRdb keeps only in-frame clones here, not all; method: immunoSEQ multiplex PCR. Clone size and V and J calls were adopted from that table, with D and trimming inferred from the DNA. The table shows about 2 million clones, with over 85% occurring only once. CDR3 length equals 14 residues. V was trimmed by 5 bases and J by 3 bases, leaving 14 bases between them. Germline CDR1 SGHDT, CDR2 YYEEEE. The naive CD8 subset, CD45RO-negative cells positively selected for CCR7, excluded terminally differentiated effector memory CD45RA+ cells. The donors, healthy adults who were HIV-negative, had experienced no recent acute infections or vaccinations. This sample stems from a study of shared clonotypes between healthy human individuals. General observations from the study: Naive CD4 clonotypes overlapped across a handful of donors at about 5.3%.

The sequence was obtained from a man aged 18 to 30 in good health. The chain carries TRBV5-6 and TRBJ2-5; possibly TRBD2 for D (5 bases). The sample comprised naive CD8+ T cells sorted from blood. DNA of the CDR3: TGTGCCAGCAGTCAGGACTTAGGAAAAGAGACCCAGTACTTC. It translates to CASSQDLGKETQYF.